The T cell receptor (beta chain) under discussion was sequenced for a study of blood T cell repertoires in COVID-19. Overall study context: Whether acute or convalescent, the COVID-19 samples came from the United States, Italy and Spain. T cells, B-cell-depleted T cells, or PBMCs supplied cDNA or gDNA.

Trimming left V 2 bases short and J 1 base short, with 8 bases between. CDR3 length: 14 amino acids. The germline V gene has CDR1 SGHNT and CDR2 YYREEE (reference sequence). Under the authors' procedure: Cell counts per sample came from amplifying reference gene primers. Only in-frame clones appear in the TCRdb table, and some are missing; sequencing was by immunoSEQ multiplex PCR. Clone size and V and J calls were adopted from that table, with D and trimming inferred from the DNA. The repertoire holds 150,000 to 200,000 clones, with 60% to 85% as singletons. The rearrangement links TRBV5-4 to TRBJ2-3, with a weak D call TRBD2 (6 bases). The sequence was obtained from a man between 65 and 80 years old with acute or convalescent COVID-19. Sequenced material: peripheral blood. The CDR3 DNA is TGTGCCAGCAGCTTCTGGGAGGGCACAGATACGCAGTATTTT. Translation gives CASSFWEGTDTQYF.